The sequence of this TCR beta chain was determined in a study of T cells in Graves' hyperthyroidism and ophthalmopathy. Regions amplified from RNA transcripts were the TCR beta CDR3 regions. RT-PCR in the first round (using the HTBI primer set) targeted the TCR CDR3. TCRdb passed the multiplex PCR reads through MiXCR, listing each CDR3 protein once. The sample has 400,000 to 550,000 distinct CDR3 sequences; about 24% are singletons. V shed 4 bases, J shed 3 bases, and the junction held 3 bases outside the gene matches. Germline CDR1 GTSNPN, CDR2 SVGIG (reference sequence). The CDR3 sequence is 14 residues long.

The chain has TRBV30 and TRBJ2-2, with 9 bases aligning to TRBD1. Specimen: blood. The sequence was collected from a woman aged 25 to 39 with Graves' ophthalmopathy. DNA for the CDR3: TGTGCCTGGACCGGACAGGGGTACACCGGGGAGCTGTTTTTT. Amino acid sequence: CAWTGQGYTGELFF.